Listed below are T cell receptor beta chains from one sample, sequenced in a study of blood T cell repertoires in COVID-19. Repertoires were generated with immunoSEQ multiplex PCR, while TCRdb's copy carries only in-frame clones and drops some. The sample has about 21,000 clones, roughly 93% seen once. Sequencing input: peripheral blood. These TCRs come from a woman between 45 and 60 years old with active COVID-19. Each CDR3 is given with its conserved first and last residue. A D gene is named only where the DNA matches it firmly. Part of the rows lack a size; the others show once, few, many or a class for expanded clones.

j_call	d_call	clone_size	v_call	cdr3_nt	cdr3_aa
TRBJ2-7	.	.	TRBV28	TGTGCCAGCAGTTTGGGACACATGTCGAGAGAGCAGTACTTC	CASSLGHMSREQYF
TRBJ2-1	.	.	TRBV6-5	TGTGCCAGCAGCCCCGTTGGGGGGAAGGAGCAGTTCTTC	CASSPVGGKEQFF
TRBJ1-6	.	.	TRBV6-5	TGTGCCAGCAGTTACTCGACCAGGTCACCCCTCCACTTT	CASSYSTRSPLHF
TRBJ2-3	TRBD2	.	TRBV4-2	TGTGCCAGCAGCCAGCCGATTACAGGACTAGCGGGCACAGATACGCAGTATTTT	CASSQPITGLAGTDTQYF
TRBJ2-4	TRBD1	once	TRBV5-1	TGCGCCAGCAGCTTGAGCACAGGGGAAAACATTCAGTACTTC	CASSLSTGENIQYF
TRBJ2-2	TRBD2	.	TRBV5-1	TGCGCCAGCAGCTTAGTGGCGGGAGACACCGGGGAGCTGTTTTTT	CASSLVAGDTGELFF
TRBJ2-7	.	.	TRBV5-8	TGTGCCAGCAGCCCAAGCCACGAGCAGTACTTC	CASSPSHEQYF
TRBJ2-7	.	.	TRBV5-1	TGCGCCAGCAGCTTGGCACAGGGTCCCGAGCAGTACTTC	CASSLAQGPEQYF
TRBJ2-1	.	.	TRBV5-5	TGTGCCAGCACCCTAAGACAGGACCTTTCCTACAATGAGCAGTTCTTC	CASTLRQDLSYNEQFF
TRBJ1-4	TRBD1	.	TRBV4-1	TGCGCCAGCAGCCAAACCTTCAACAGGGGTGCGGAAAAACTGTTTTTT	CASSQTFNRGAEKLFF
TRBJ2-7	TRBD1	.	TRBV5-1	TGCGCCAGCAGCTTCCAGGGGGCGGGGGAGCAGTACTTC	CASSFQGAGEQYF
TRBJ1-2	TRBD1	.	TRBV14	TGTGCCAGCAGCCTAGGACAGGGAACGACTTTCGGCTACACCTTC	CASSLGQGTTFGYTF
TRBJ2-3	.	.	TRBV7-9	TGTGCCAGCAGCTTGTTAATCCCGGGGACAGATACGCAGTATTTT	CASSLLIPGTDTQYF
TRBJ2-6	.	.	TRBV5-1	TGCGCCAGCAGCCCGCCGGGCCTCGGCGGGTCCGGGGCCAACGTCCTGACTTTC	CASSPPGLGGSGANVLTF
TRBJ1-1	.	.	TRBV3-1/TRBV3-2	TGTGCCAGCAGCCCCGACGGGGGCACTGAAGCTTTCTTT	CASSPDGGTEAFF
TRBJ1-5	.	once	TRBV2	TGTGCCAGCAGGCTACGACAGTTTAGCAATCAGCCCCAGCATTTT	CASRLRQFSNQPQHF
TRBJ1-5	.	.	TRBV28	TGTGCCAGCAGTCCACCAGGGATTTATCAGCCCCAGCATTTT	CASSPPGIYQPQHF
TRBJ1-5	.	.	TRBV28	TGTGCCAGCAGTTTGCCGTCAGTTAGCAATCAGCCCCAGCATTTT	CASSLPSVSNQPQHF
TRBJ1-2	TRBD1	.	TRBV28	TGTGCCAGCAGTTTTTCGGAGGGACAGGGCTATGGCTACACCTTC	CASSFSEGQGYGYTF
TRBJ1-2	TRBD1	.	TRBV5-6	TGTGCCAGCAGCGGCACCGGGACAGGGATTCGGGTCTATGGCTACACCTTC	CASSGTGTGIRVYGYTF
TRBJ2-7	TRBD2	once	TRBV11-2	TGTGCCAGCAGCTCGGGACTAGCGGGAGTTATGAGCTACGAGCAGTACTTC	CASSSGLAGVMSYEQYF
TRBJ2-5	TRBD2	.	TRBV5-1	TGCGCCAGCAGCTTGGAGCCTAGCGGGAGGGGGGAGACCCAGTACTTC	CASSLEPSGRGETQYF
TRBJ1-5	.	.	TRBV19	TGTGCCAGTAGTGCCCAGGGGACTAGCAATCAGCCCCAGCATTTT	CASSAQGTSNQPQHF
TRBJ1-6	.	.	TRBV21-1	TGTGCCAGCAGCCGACAGAGCCCTCCGGACAATTCACCCCTCCACTTT	CASSRQSPPDNSPLHF
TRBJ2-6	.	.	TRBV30	TGTGCCTGGAGTGTACACCGAAGGGCCAACGTCCTGACTTTC	CAWSVHRRANVLTF
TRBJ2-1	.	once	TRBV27	TGTGCCAGCAGTGACGGGACAAACGCCTACAATGAGCAGTTCTTC	CASSDGTNAYNEQFF
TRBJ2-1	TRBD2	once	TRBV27	TGTGCCAGCAGCAGAACTTCGGGAGGGAGCTCCTACAATGAGCAGTTCTTC	CASSRTSGGSSYNEQFF
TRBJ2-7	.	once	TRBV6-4	TGTGCCAGACCCCGGACTCCCGTCAGTTTGTGG	CARPRTPVSLW
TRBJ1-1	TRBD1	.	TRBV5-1	TGCGCCAGCAGCTTGGACGCAGGGGGAACTGAAGCTTTCTTT	CASSLDAGGTEAFF
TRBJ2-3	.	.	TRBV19	TGTGCCAGTAGTATAGTGGGAGCCACAGATACGCAGTATTTT	CASSIVGATDTQYF
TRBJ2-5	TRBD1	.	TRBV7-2	TGTGCCAGCAGCACCCAACGACAGGGGGCGAAAGAGACCCAGTACTTC	CASSTQRQGAKETQYF
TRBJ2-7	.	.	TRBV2	TGTGCCAGCAGTGAATATAGAGAGGGCCCCTACGAGCAGTACTTC	CASSEYREGPYEQYF
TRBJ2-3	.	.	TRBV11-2	TGTGCCAGCAGCTTTACCCGGACAGATACGCAGTATTTT	CASSFTRTDTQYF
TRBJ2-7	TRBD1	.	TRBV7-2	TGTGCCAGCAGCTTAGCGATGAAGGGGGCAGACGAGCAGTACTTC	CASSLAMKGADEQYF
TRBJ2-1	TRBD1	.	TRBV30	TGTGCCTGGAGTGTAGACAGGGCCTACAATGAGCAGTTCTTC	CAWSVDRAYNEQFF
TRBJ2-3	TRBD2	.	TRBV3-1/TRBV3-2	TGTGCCAGCAGCCCCCGGACTAGCGGGAGCCCCGGGTATTTT	CASSPRTSGSPGYF
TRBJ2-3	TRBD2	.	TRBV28	TGTGCCAGCAGTTTAGGGGGACTAGCGGGAGGAACAGATACGCAGTATTTT	CASSLGGLAGGTDTQYF
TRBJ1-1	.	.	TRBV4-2	TGTGCCAGCAGATTAGACATTTCGAACACTGAAGCTTTCTTT	CASRLDISNTEAFF
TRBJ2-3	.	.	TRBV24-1	TGTGCCACCAGTATGAGCCTTGACACAGATACGCAGTATTTT	CATSMSLDTDTQYF
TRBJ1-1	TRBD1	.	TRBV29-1	TGCAGCGCATACCAGGGGGCAGGTGAAGCTTTCTTT	CSAYQGAGEAFF
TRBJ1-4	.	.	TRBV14	TGTGCCAGCAGCCGGGCTCGAAATGAAAAACTGTTTTTT	CASSRARNEKLFF
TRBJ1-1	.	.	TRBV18	TGTGCCAGCTCACCGGGGGCGAACACTGAAGCTTTCTTT	CASSPGANTEAFF
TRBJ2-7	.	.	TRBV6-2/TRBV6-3	TGTGCCAGCAGTTACAGGCTAGCGCGTTCCTACGAGCAGTACTTC	CASSYRLARSYEQYF
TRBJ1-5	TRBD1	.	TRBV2	TGTGCCAGCAGTGTAACAGGGGGCCGTCAGCCCCAGCATTTT	CASSVTGGRQPQHF
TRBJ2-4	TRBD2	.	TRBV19	TGTGCCAGTAGTACCTCGGGACTAGCGGAATTAGCCAAAAACATTCAGTACTTC	CASSTSGLAELAKNIQYF
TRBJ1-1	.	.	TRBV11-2	TGTGCCAGCAGCTTACGAGCCCGAGGGACTGAAGCTTTCTTT	CASSLRARGTEAFF
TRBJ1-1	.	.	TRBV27	TGTGCCAGCAGGACTCCGGGGGGGAGGACTGAAGCTTTCTTT	CASRTPGGRTEAFF
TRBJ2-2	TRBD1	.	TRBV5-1	TGCGCCAGCAGCTCTTATCCGGACAGGGGGCGTCCCGGGGAGCTGTTTTTT	CASSSYPDRGRPGELFF
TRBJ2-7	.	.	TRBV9	TGTGCCAGCAGCGTTAGCCTAGCTGGCGAGCAGTACTTC	CASSVSLAGEQYF
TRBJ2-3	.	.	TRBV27	TGTGCCAGCAGCCAGGGGATTAGCACAGATACGCAGTATTTT	CASSQGISTDTQYF
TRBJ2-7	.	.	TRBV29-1	TGCAGCGTTGCAACAGGGTCCTACGAGCAGTACTTC	CSVATGSYEQYF
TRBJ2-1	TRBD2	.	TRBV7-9	TGTGCCAGCAGCTTAGCCCTAGCGGGGACCTACAATGAGCAGTTCTTC	CASSLALAGTYNEQFF
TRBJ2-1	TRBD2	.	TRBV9	TGTGCCAGCAGCCCTAGCGGGGGGTCCTACAATGAGCAGTTCTTC	CASSPSGGSYNEQFF
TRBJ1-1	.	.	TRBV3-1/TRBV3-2	TGTGCCAGCAGACAGGGGAACACTGAAGCTTTCTTT	CASRQGNTEAFF
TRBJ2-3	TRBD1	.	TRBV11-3	TGTGCCAGCAGTAGACAGGGGTTAGATACGCAGTATTTT	CASSRQGLDTQYF
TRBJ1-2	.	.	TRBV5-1	TGCGCCAGCAGCTTGGAAGGGAGAGGCTACACCTTC	CASSLEGRGYTF
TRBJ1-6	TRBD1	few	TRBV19	TGTGCCAGTACCCGGACAGGGGAAGGTTCACCCCTCCACTTT	CASTRTGEGSPLHF